The 10 T cell receptor beta chains in this list originate from one sample, sequenced in a study of T cells in Graves' hyperthyroidism and ophthalmopathy. TCR beta CDR3 regions were amplified from RNA. A set of HTBI primers served as the primers for a first-round RT-PCR of the TCR CDR3. TCRdb redid the calling of the multiplex PCR reads with MiXCR, one entry per CDR3 protein. In the table there are approximately 360,000 distinct CDR3 sequences, about a sixth of which are singletons. Sequenced: blood. All receptors come from a young woman with Graves' hyperthyroidism that later progressed to Graves' ophthalmopathy.

This clonotype was seen ten or more times. The chain joins TRBV7-2 to TRBJ1-5; D not certain. The ends were cut back, 0 bases at V and 5 bases at J, with 5 bases in the middle. Germline CDR1 and CDR2: SGHTA and FQGNSA. CDR3 size: 13 residues. CDR3 sequence reads: CASSLASDQPQHF. DNA for the CDR3: TGTGCCAGCAGCTTAGCGAGCGATCAGCCCCAGCATTTT.

This chain connects TRBV12-3 or TRBV12-4 to TRBJ2-1; tentatively, D is TRBD2 (7 bases). This CDR3 is built from 13 residues. V lost 3 bases and J 8 bases, leaving 11 bases between the germline ends. This CDR3 is CASSFGGGDEQFF. CDR3 nucleotides: TGTGCCAGCAGTTTTGGGGGGGGCGATGAGCAGTTCTTC.

This clonotype was seen at least ten times. This chain joins TRBV6-1 and TRBJ2-5; 13 positions match TRBD2. Germline loops: CDR1 MNHNS, CDR2 SASEGT. After removal of 5 bases from V and 3 bases from J, the junction contained 12 bases not matched to a gene. The CDR3 contains 18 residues. For the CDR3, the DNA is TGTGCCAGCAGTTCCCGACTAGCGGGAGGTTGGGAAGAAGAGACCCAGTACTTC. Protein: CASSSRLAGGWEEETQYF.

This clonotype was picked up many times. The chain recombines TRBV2 with TRBJ1-5, with TRBD1 matching over 10 bases. The germline CDR1 and CDR2 sequences are SNHLY and FYNNEI. V was pared by 5 bases and J by 5 bases, with 3 bases of the junction left unmatched. The CDR3 runs 14 residues. The CDR3 spells CASSRTGGDQPQHF. The DNA of the CDR3 is TGTGCCAGCAGTCGGACAGGGGGTGATCAGCCCCAGCATTTT.

In its sample, this clonotype was seen many times. This rearrangement joins TRBV11-3 to TRBJ2-1, with no clear D. The CDR3 runs 14 residues. Germline CDR1 is SGHNT and CDR2 is YENEEA. The germline V and J ends were trimmed by 2 bases and 2 bases, with 7 bases remaining between them. The CDR3 loop is CASSLRQAYNEQFF. DNA of the CDR3: TGTGCCAGCAGCTTACGGCAGGCCTACAATGAGCAGTTCTTC.

J is TRBJ2-3 and V is TRBV6-1, with 8 nucleotides matching TRBD2. Trimming cost V 1 base and J 4 bases; bases outside gene matches: 4. CDR1 is MNHNS, CDR2 SASEGT, per germline. The CDR3 consists of 15 residues. This chain's CDR3 is CASSEESGRADTQYF. CDR3 bases: TGTGCCAGCAGTGAAGAAAGCGGGAGAGCAGATACGCAGTATTTT.

The chain carries TRBV19 and TRBJ1-4; 7 bases map to TRBD1. The CDR3 is made up of 17 amino acids. V was clipped by 3 bases and J by 6 bases; unmatched bases: 13. In germline, CDR1 is LNHDA, CDR2 SQIVND (reference sequence). CDR3 region: CASSMGDSQLQDEKLFF. Here the CDR3 DNA reads TGTGCCAGTAGTATGGGGGACAGTCAACTCCAAGATGAAAAACTGTTTTTT. Together with reference TRBV19 and TRBJ1-4, the CDR3 gives the full variable domain: DGGITQSPKYLFRKEGQNVTLSCEQNLNHDAMYWYRQDPGQGLRLIYYSQIVNDFQKGDIAEGYSVSREKKESFPLTVTSAQKNPTAFYLCASSMGDSQLQDEKLFFGSGTQLSVL.

This clonotype has ten or more counts. The V and J genes are TRBV18 and TRBJ2-5; 7 bases line up with TRBD1. Germline assignment: CDR1 KGHSH and CDR2 LQKENI. The length of the CDR3 is 14 residues. Losses at the gene ends were 3 bases for V and 4 bases for J; bases not matched to a gene: 5. The CDR3 loop is CASSPMAGGETQYF. The DNA for the CDR3 is TGTGCCAGCTCACCGATGGCAGGGGGAGAGACCCAGTACTTC. The whole variable domain, filled in from reference TRBV18 and TRBJ2-5, reads NAGVMQNPRHLVRRRGQEARLRCSPMKGHSHVYWYRQLPEEGLKFMVYLQKENIIDESGMPKERFSAEFPKEGPSILRIQQVVRGDSAAYFCASSPMAGGETQYFGPGTRLLVL.

This clonotype was observed a handful of times. The J gene is TRBJ2-3, the V gene TRBV9; 7 positions match TRBD1. The trim removed 3 bases at V and 5 bases at J, leaving 9 bases unmatched. Per the germline V gene, CDR1 is SGDLS and CDR2 is YYNGEE. This CDR3 region has 15 residues. CDR3 protein: CASSAGTALGDTQYF. DNA of the CDR3: TGTGCCAGCAGCGCCGGGACAGCACTCGGAGATACGCAGTATTTT.

This clonotype was seen a few times. The gene calls are TRBV4-1 and TRBJ2-7, with D tentatively TRBD1 or TRBD2 (5 bases each). The CDR3 spans 13 residues. V was cut by 1 base and J by 7 bases, with 11 bases left in between. CDR1 MGHRA and CDR2 YSYEKL come from the germline V gene. CDR3 loop: CASSQGDGWEQYF. The CDR3 DNA reads TGCGCCAGCAGCCAAGGGGACGGGTGGGAGCAGTACTTC.